The next 21 T cell receptor beta chains were all read from a single sample in a study of cytomegalovirus exposure and HLA in healthy donors. In the PCR, 60 Vbeta and 13 Jbeta primers were used. Sequencing was performed with immunoSEQ multiplex PCR; in TCRdb, only in-frame clones are kept and a portion is missing. The table has over 100,000 clones, less than 80% seen once. Sequences were obtained from PBMCs. The receptors originated from a woman in her forties or fifties in good health and CMV-seropositive.

This chain links TRBV5-1 with TRBJ2-2, with a possible D match to TRBD1 (6 bases). The CDR3 covers 17 residues. V was pared by 0 bases and J by 0 bases, with 12 bases between. CDR1 and CDR2 from the germline V gene are SGHRS and YFSETQ. DNA for the CDR3: TGCGCCAGCAGCTTGGAGGTACAGGGTCCGAACACCGGGGAGCTGTTTTTT. This gives the protein CASSLEVQGPNTGELFF.

The rearrangement joins TRBV7-2 to TRBJ2-7; 9 positions agree with TRBD2. This CDR3 comprises 17 residues. Germline V CDR1 and CDR2: SGHTA, FQGNSA. With 3 bases clipped from V and 1 base from J, the junction kept 10 bases outside the gene matches. The CDR3 nucleotides are TGTGCCAGCAGCTTCGGACTAGCGCCCTTCAGTTCCTACGAGCAGTACTTC. Translation: CASSFGLAPFSSYEQYF.

The gene calls are TRBV5-4 and TRBJ1-1; a weak D match, TRBD1 (5 bases). The CDR3 runs to 12 residues. The V gene lost 4 bases and the J gene lost 5 bases, with 9 bases spanning the gap. CDR1 and CDR2 from the germline V gene are SGHNT and YYREEE (reference sequence). The CDR3 nucleotides are TGTGCCAGCAGCCAAAGGGGAACTGAAGCTTTCTTT. Translation: CASSQRGTEAFF.

Concerning this clone: Sequence at one end of the junction differs from germline and may be a read error. This chain links TRBV7-9 with TRBJ1-1; 9 bases align to TRBD1. This CDR3 contains 12 residues. Germline V gene data show CDR1 as SEHNR and CDR2 as FQNEAQ (reference sequence). The CDR3 sequence: CSSSLARDRVFF. The CDR3, as DNA: TGTTCCAGCAGCTTAGCCAGGGACAGGGTTTTCTTT.

There are a few counts of this clone. V gene TRBV2 combines with J gene TRBJ2-1; TRBD2 is a possible D gene (5 bases). Germline V gives CDR1 SNHLY, CDR2 FYNNEI. V lost 7 bases, J lost 2 bases, and 12 bases lay in between. The CDR3 runs 14 residues. CDR3 protein: CASKPDSPYNEQFF. In DNA form, the CDR3 reads TGTGCCAGCAAGCCGGACTCCCCCTACAATGAGCAGTTCTTC.

V is TRBV7-9 and J is TRBJ1-2; no clear D. The CDR3 loop spans 15 amino acids. Germline CDR1 SEHNR, CDR2 FQNEAQ (reference sequence). V was cut by 5 bases and J by 5 bases, with 18 bases left in between. CDR3 region: CASSRKDGVLYGYTF. In DNA, the CDR3 is TGTGCCAGCAGCCGGAAGGACGGGGTTCTATATGGCTACACCTTC.

The V and J genes are TRBV10-3 and TRBJ2-7; TRBD1 might be the D (5 bases). CDR3 length: 13 residues. V was cut by 2 bases and J by 2 bases, with 7 bases left in between. CDR1 is ENHRY, CDR2 SYGVKD, per germline. CDR3 bases: TGTGCCATCAGTGAGGGGGCAGCCTACGAGCAGTACTTC. Encoded protein: CAISEGAAYEQYF.

The chain links TRBV2 to TRBJ2-7, with 9 bases aligning to TRBD1. This CDR3 has 14 amino acids. V lost 8 bases to trimming and J lost 3 bases; unmatched junction nucleotides: 8. The germline gives CDR1 SNHLY, CDR2 FYNNEI. The CDR3 sequence: CASGGGTGIYEQYF. Written as DNA, the CDR3 is TGTGCCAGCGGGGGGGGGACAGGGATCTACGAGCAGTACTTC.

This clone was recorded a few times. V usage is TRBV4-3 and J usage is TRBJ2-6; D is possibly TRBD1 (6 bases). Trimming left V 0 bases short and J 4 bases short, with 10 bases between. The CDR3 runs to 16 residues. Germline-derived CDR1 and CDR2 are LGHNA and YSLEER. CDR3 sequence (DNA): TGCGCCAGCAGCCAAGAGTCAGGGGCCGGGGCCAACGTCCTGACTTTC. Its protein product is CASSQESGAGANVLTF.

This clone has a handful of counts. The genes are TRBV21-1 and TRBJ1-5; the tabulated D call, TRBD1, remains unverified against the DNA. TRBV21-1 has pseudogene status. The CDR3 length is 15 residues. DNA of the CDR3: TGTGCCAGCAGCAAAAGCTCAGGGTTGAATCAGCCCCAGCATTTT. This gives the protein CASSKSSGLNQPQHF.

The chain is built from TRBV10-3 and TRBJ2-3; 13 positions match TRBD2. There are 14 residues in the CDR3. CDR1 is ENHRY, CDR2 SYGVKD, per germline. Trimming cost V 9 bases and J 4 bases; bases outside gene matches: 4. The CDR3 region has the DNA TGTGCCATTAGGACTAGCGGGAGCTCAGATACGCAGTATTTT. Encoded protein: CAIRTSGSSDTQYF.

The V gene is TRBV19, the J gene TRBJ1-5, with D possibly being TRBD1 (5 bases). CDR1 and CDR2 (germline): LNHDA, SQIVND (reference sequence). V dropped 0 bases and J dropped 7 bases, with 10 bases sitting between them. The CDR3 is made up of 14 amino acids. DNA for the CDR3: TGTGCCAGTAGTATAGATCTGGGGGGACAGCCCCAGCATTTT. Translation: CASSIDLGGQPQHF.

In this sample, this clone turned up a few times. The chain employs TRBV5-1 and TRBJ1-6; D perhaps matches TRBD1 (5 bases). The V gene's germline CDR1 is SGHRS and CDR2 YFSETQ. V gave up 4 bases and J gave up 7 bases, with 15 bases separating them. The CDR3 is 15 residues long. CDR3 nucleotides: TGCGCCAGCAGCCCGGAGGGACCGATGAATTCACCCCTCCACTTT. This translates into CASSPEGPMNSPLHF. The full variable domain, with the rest looked up from reference TRBV5-1 and TRBJ1-6, is KAGVTQTPRYLIKTRGQQVTLSCSPISGHRSVSWYQQTPGQGLQFLFEYFSETQRNKGNFPGRFSGRQFSNSRSEMNVSTLELGDSALYLCASSPEGPMNSPLHFGNGTRLTVT.

Here the CDR3 reads CASSLASGRGEQYF. As DNA, the CDR3 is TGTGCCAGCAGCTTAGCTAGCGGGAGGGGCGAGCAGTACTTC. The V call is TRBV7-2, the J call TRBJ2-7; 11 bases match TRBD2. There are 14 residues in the CDR3. The germline V gene has CDR1 SGHTA and CDR2 FQGNSA. With 0 bases clipped from V and 6 bases from J, the junction kept 1 base outside the gene matches.

The J gene is TRBJ2-7, the V gene TRBV14; TRBD2 agrees at 7 bases. CDR1 and CDR2 from the germline V gene are SGHDN and FVKESK. The CDR3 has 17 amino acids. V lost 4 bases to trimming and J lost 2 bases; unmatched junction nucleotides: 14. The CDR3 bases are TGTGCCAGCAGCCCACTAGCGCACCCTTCCAAGGCCTACGAGCAGTACTTC. Its protein is CASSPLAHPSKAYEQYF.

The V and J genes are TRBV5-6 and TRBJ2-1, with D perhaps matching TRBD2 (6 bases). This CDR3 is 17 amino acids long. Germline lookup yields CDR1 SGHDT and CDR2 YYEEEE. Trimming took off 1 base at V and 0 bases at J, with 14 bases between the two ends. The CDR3 protein is CASSLFGRGPSYNEQFF. The CDR3 DNA reads TGTGCCAGCAGCTTGTTCGGGAGAGGACCCTCCTACAATGAGCAGTTCTTC. Using reference TRBV5-6 and TRBJ2-1 for the parts outside the CDR3, the full variable domain is DAGVTQSPTHLIKTRGQQVTLRCSPKSGHDTVSWYQQALGQGPQFIFQYYEEEERQRGNFPDRFSGHQFPNYSSELNVNALLLGDSALYLCASSLFGRGPSYNEQFFGPGTRLTVL.

V usage is TRBV2 and J usage is TRBJ1-1, with 8 bases fitting TRBD1. With 1 base clipped from V and 5 bases from J, the junction kept 9 bases outside the gene matches. Germline CDR1 reads SNHLY; CDR2 reads FYNNEI. The CDR3 has 16 amino acids. The CDR3 here is CASSEGSTGAGTEAFF. The CDR3 nucleotides are TGTGCCAGCAGTGAAGGGTCGACAGGGGCAGGGACTGAAGCTTTCTTT.

The chain links TRBV27 to TRBJ1-6; D may be TRBD1 (5 bases). Germline CDR1 and CDR2: MNHEY and SMNVEV (reference sequence). V lost 4 bases and J lost 8, with 18 bases in between. CDR3 length: 16 amino acids. The DNA for the CDR3 is TGTGCCAGCAGTTCCCCGGGGAGGGGTGTTCATTCACCCCTCCACTTT. Its translation is CASSSPGRGVHSPLHF.

The chain is built from TRBV6-1 and TRBJ1-4, with 9 bases aligning to TRBD1. Germline loops: CDR1 MNHNS, CDR2 SASEGT. The CDR3 runs 14 residues. V lost 7 bases, J lost 6 bases, and 6 bases stayed unmatched. CDR3 in amino acids: CASITGGADEKLFF. In DNA form, the CDR3 reads TGTGCCAGCATTACAGGGGGCGCTGATGAAAAACTGTTTTTT.

The chain combines TRBV25-1 with TRBJ2-3, with 7 bases identical to TRBD2. CDR3 length: 16 amino acids. V shed 0 bases and J 4 bases; nucleotides not matched to a gene: 7. Per germline, CDR1 MGHDK and CDR2 SYGVNS. CDR3 sequence reads: CASSEYGRGRADTQYF. The CDR3 coding sequence is TGTGCCAGCAGTGAATACGGGCGGGGGAGGGCAGATACGCAGTATTTT.

This chain uses TRBV27 with TRBJ1-2; 7 bases match TRBD1. CDR1 and CDR2 (germline): MNHEY, SMNVEV (reference sequence). This CDR3 has 14 residues. The V gene end was trimmed by 2 bases and the J gene end by 4 bases; junction bases not matched to a gene: 4. This CDR3 reads CASSLKGASYGYTF. The CDR3, as DNA: TGTGCCAGCAGTTTAAAGGGGGCTAGCTATGGCTACACCTTC.